This entry lists 13 T cell receptor beta chains sequenced from one sample in a study of cytomegalovirus exposure and HLA in healthy donors. Here immunoSEQ multiplex PCR was the method, and the copy in TCRdb shows in-frame clones only, minus some. The profile shows 150,000 to 200,000 clones, around 90% of them singletons. Sequenced: PBMCs. The receptors shown here come from a young woman in good health and CMV-seropositive.

This clone was counted only a few times. The chain is built from TRBV19 and TRBJ1-5; no clear D gene. V lost 6 bases to trimming and J lost 4 bases, with 16 bases between them. Germline CDR1 is LNHDA and CDR2 is SQIVND (reference sequence). CDR3 length: 15 amino acids. The CDR3 protein is CASSKRSALNQPQHF. As DNA, the CDR3 is TGTGCCAGTAGCAAACGTAGTGCCTTAAATCAGCCCCAGCATTTT.

V is TRBV5-6 and J is TRBJ1-1; 8 bases fit TRBD1. The germline V gene encodes CDR1 SGHDT and CDR2 YYEEEE. The CDR3 totals 17 residues. V dropped 3 bases and J dropped 3; count of bases not matched to a gene: 13. The CDR3 nucleotides are TGTGCCAGCAGCTCCATACCGTCGACAGGGGCGTACACTGAAGCTTTCTTT. Protein sequence: CASSSIPSTGAYTEAFF.

The chain uses TRBV7-2 and TRBJ2-4, with a possible D match to TRBD2 (5 bases). V was pared by 1 base and J by 12 bases, with 7 bases between. The CDR3 has 11 residues. In germline, CDR1 is SGHTA, CDR2 FQGNSA. This CDR3 reads CASSLEAGQYF. Here the CDR3 DNA reads TGTGCCAGCAGCTTAGAGGCGGGTCAGTACTTC.

The chain uses TRBV10-2 and TRBJ1-5, with 7 bases fitting TRBD1. V was clipped by 6 bases and J by 4 bases; unmatched bases: 6. The germline CDR1 and CDR2 sequences are WSHSY and SAAADI. The CDR3 totals 14 residues. The DNA for the CDR3 is TGCGCCAGCAGCGCACAGGGGTGGAATCAGCCCCAGCATTTT. Protein product: CASSAQGWNQPQHF.

In its sample, this clone was seen once. The CDR3 here is CASRAWEREGKYEQYF. Here the CDR3 DNA reads TGTGCCAGCAGGGCCTGGGAGCGGGAGGGGAAATACGAGCAGTACTTC. The rearrangement uses TRBV7-2 and TRBJ2-7; TRBD2 aligns across 10 bases. Trimming at V came to 6 bases and at J to 4 bases, leaving 12 bases not matched to a gene. Germline CDR1 reads SGHTA; CDR2 reads FQGNSA. The CDR3 is 16 amino acids.

The gene calls are TRBV30 and TRBJ2-5; 15 nucleotides line up with TRBD2. Germline CDR1 and CDR2: GTSNPN and SVGIG (reference sequence). The CDR3 covers 15 residues. The trim removed 6 bases at V and 4 bases at J, leaving 6 bases unmatched. The CDR3 region is CACGLAGGQGETQYF. For the CDR3, the DNA is TGTGCCTGCGGACTAGCGGGGGGGCAGGGAGAGACCCAGTACTTC.

The rearrangement joins TRBV19 to TRBJ2-3; 8 bases match TRBD2. Germline CDR1 and CDR2: LNHDA and SQIVND (reference sequence). The CDR3 is 14 residues long. The V and J ends lost 5 bases and 3 bases, in that order; junction bases with no gene match: 4. DNA for the CDR3: TGTGCCAGTAGTCTCGGACTAGCTACAGATACGCAGTATTTT. This codes for CASSLGLATDTQYF.

In the case of this clone: Other DNA sequences within the sample encode an identical CDR3. In nucleotides, the CDR3 is TGTGCCAGCCGGGACAGCTCTGGAAACACCATATATTTT. Amino acids: CASRDSSGNTIYF. J is TRBJ1-3 and V is TRBV2, with 7 bases aligning to TRBD1. V shed 8 bases, J shed 0 bases, and the junction held 1 base outside the gene matches. CDR1 and CDR2 (germline): SNHLY, FYNNEI. The CDR3 totals 13 residues.

The chain carries TRBV28 and TRBJ2-5; 8 bases fit TRBD1. Per germline, CDR1 MDHEN and CDR2 SYDVKM. This CDR3 has 13 amino acids. V dropped 5 bases and J dropped 4; count of bases not matched to a gene: 3. DNA for the CDR3: TGTGCCAGCAGTCCCCAGGGGGCAGAGACCCAGTACTTC. It translates to CASSPQGAETQYF. Complete variable domain (other parts from reference TRBV28 and TRBJ2-5): DVKVTQSSRYLVKRTGEKVFLECVQDMDHENMFWYRQDPGLGLRLIYFSYDVKMKEKGDIPEGYSVSREKKERFSLILESASTNQTSMYLCASSPQGAETQYFGPGTRLLVL.

The V call is TRBV6-1, the J call TRBJ2-1, with 11 bases that match TRBD2. V lost 4 bases, J lost 7 bases, and 6 bases stayed unmatched. The CDR3 is made up of 15 amino acids. CDR1 MNHNS and CDR2 SASEGT come from the germline V gene. The CDR3 loop reads CASSVLGLAANEQFF. The CDR3 nucleotides are TGTGCCAGCAGTGTTTTGGGACTAGCGGCGAATGAGCAGTTCTTC.

This clone was picked up a small number of times. The chain is built from TRBV5-1 and TRBJ2-1; 8 nucleotides match TRBD1. CDR1 SGHRS and CDR2 YFSETQ come from the germline V gene. The CDR3 consists of 14 residues. The junction had 4 bases not matched to a gene; V was cut back by 0 bases and J by 8 bases. The CDR3 region is CASSLEAGGYEQFF. The DNA for the CDR3 is TGCGCCAGCAGCTTGGAAGCAGGGGGCTATGAGCAGTTCTTC.

The rearrangement uses TRBV28 and TRBJ1-2; no clear D gene. CDR1 and CDR2 (germline): MDHEN, SYDVKM. The CDR3 is 12 residues long. V gave up 2 bases and J gave up 4 bases, with 5 bases separating them. The CDR3 spells CASSLQRYGYTF. The CDR3 bases are TGTGCCAGCAGTTTACAGCGCTATGGCTACACCTTC.

This clone was seen a single time. The V and J genes are TRBV27 and TRBJ1-6; 10 positions agree with TRBD1. The CDR3 has 15 residues. In germline, CDR1 is MNHEY, CDR2 SMNVEV (reference sequence). V lost 3 bases and J lost 8; bases outside the gene matches: 4. The CDR3 DNA follows: TGTGCCAGCAGTTTGCGGGACAGGGGCCATTCACCCCTCCACTTT. Translation gives CASSLRDRGHSPLHF.